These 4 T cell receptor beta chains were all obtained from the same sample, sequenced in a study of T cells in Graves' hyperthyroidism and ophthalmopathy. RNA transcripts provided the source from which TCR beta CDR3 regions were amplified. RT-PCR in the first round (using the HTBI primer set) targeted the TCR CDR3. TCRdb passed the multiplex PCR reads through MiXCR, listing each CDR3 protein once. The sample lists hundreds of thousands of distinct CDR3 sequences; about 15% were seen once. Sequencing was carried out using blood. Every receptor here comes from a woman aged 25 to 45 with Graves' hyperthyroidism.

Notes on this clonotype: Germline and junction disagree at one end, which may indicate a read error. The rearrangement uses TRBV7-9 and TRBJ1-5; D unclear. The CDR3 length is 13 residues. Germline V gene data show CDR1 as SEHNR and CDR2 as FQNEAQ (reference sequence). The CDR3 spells CAGSPQAGQPQHF. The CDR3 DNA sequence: TGTGCCGGCAGCCCACAAGCGGGTCAGCCCCAGCATTTT.

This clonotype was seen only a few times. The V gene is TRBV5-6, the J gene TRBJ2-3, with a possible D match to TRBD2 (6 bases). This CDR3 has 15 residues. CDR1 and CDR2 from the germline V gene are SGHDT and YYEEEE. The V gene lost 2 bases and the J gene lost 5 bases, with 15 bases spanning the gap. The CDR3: CASSFWGGARDTQYF. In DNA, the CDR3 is TGTGCCAGCAGCTTTTGGGGCGGGGCCAGAGATACGCAGTATTTT.

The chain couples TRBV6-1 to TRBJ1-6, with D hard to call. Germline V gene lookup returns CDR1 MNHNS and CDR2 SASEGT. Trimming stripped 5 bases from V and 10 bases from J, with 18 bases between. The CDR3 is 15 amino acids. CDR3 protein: CASSTGDIPRSPLHF. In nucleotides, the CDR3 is TGTGCCAGCAGTACCGGTGATATTCCCCGGTCACCCCTCCACTTT.

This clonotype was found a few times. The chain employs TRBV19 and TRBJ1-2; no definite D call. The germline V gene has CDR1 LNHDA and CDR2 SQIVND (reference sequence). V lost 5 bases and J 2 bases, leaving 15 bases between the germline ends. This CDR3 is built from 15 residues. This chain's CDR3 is CASSFQAQWNYGYTF. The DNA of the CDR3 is TGTGCCAGTAGTTTTCAGGCGCAATGGAACTATGGCTACACCTTC.